This T cell receptor beta chain stems from a study of identical twins. MiXCR, run by TCRdb on the 5' RACE reads, gives a single entry per CDR3 protein. The sample yields 520,000 or so distinct CDR3 sequences, 22% seen once. These data were also reused for a study on T cells expressing NK-cell markers.

Sequenced: CD4+ T cells sorted from blood. This receptor was taken from a woman under 30 in good health.

DNA of the CDR3: TGCGCCAGCAGCCAAGAAAACAGGTGGAACACTGAAGCTTTCTTT. This translates into CASSQENRWNTEAFF. This chain connects TRBV4-3 to TRBJ1-1; D may be TRBD1 (5 bases). V lost 0 bases, J lost 1 base, and 9 bases lay in between. The CDR3 covers 15 residues. Germline-derived CDR1 and CDR2 are LGHNA and YSLEER.